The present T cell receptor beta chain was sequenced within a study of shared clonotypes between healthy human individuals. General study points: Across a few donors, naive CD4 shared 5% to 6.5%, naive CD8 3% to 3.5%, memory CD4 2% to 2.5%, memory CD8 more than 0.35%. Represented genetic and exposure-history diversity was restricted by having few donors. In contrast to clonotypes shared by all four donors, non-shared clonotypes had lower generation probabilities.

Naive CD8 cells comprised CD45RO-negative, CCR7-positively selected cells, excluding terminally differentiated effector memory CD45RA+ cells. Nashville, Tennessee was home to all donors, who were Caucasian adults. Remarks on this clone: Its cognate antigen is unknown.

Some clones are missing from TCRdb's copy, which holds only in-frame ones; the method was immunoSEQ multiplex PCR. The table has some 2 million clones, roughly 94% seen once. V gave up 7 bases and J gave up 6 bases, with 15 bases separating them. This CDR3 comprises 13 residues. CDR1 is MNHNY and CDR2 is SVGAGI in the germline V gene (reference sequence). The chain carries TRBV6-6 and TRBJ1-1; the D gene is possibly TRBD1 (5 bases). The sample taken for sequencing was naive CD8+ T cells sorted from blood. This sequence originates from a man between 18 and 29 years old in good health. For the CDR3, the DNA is TGTGCCAGCACTCCCGGGGGGATCGCTGAAGCTTTCTTT. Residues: CASTPGGIAEAFF.